Sequencing of this TCR beta chain was carried out in a study of blood T cell repertoires in COVID-19. The wider study: In each case, the material was cDNA or gDNA derived from T cells, B-cell-depleted T cells, or PBMCs.

The authors' processing: Nucleated cell counts were estimated from reference gene primer amplification. Measured with immunoSEQ multiplex PCR; TCRdb has only the in-frame clones, and not every one. V and J calls and clone size are those listed in that table; D and trimming were worked out from the DNA. This sample has roughly 66,000 clones; approximately 86% occur once, and the top ten carry approximately 6.6%. The CDR3 runs to 14 residues. Losses at the gene ends were 3 bases for V and 5 bases for J; bases not matched to a gene: 7. Germline V gene data show CDR1 as SGHDT and CDR2 as YYEEEE. Material: peripheral blood. The TCR sequence derives from a man between 60 and 75 years old with acute or convalescent COVID-19. J is TRBJ1-2 and V is TRBV5-6; TRBD1 matches 7 bases. The CDR3 DNA reads as TGTGCCAGCAGCTCGCAGATGGGACAGTATGGCTACACCTTC. Translated: CASSSQMGQYGYTF.